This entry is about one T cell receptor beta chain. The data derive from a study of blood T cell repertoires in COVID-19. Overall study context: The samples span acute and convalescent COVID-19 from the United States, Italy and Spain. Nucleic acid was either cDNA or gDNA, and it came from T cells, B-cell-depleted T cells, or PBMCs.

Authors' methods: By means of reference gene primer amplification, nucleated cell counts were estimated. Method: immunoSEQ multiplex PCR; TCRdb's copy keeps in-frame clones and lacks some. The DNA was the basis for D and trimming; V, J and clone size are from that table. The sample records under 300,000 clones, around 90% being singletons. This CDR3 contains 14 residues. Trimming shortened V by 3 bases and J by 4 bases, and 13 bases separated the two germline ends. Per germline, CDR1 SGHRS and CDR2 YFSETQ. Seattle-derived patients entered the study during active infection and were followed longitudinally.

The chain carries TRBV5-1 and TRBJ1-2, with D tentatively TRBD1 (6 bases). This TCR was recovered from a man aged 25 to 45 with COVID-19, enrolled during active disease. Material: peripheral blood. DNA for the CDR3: TGCGCCAGCAGCTCGGAGGGGGGGACCTATGGCTACACCTTC. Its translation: CASSSEGGTYGYTF.